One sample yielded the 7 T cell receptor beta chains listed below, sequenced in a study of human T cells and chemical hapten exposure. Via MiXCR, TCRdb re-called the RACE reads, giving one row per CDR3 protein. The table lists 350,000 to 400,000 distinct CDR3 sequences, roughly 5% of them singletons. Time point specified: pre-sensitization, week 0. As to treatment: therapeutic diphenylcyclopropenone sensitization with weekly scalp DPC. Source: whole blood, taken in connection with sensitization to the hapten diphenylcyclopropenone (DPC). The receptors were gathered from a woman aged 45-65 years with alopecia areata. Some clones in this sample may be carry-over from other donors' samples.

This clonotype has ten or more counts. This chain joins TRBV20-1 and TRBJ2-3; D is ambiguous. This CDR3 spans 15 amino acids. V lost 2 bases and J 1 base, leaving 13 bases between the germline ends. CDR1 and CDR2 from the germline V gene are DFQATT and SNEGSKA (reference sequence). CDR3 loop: CSARRDGFRTDTQYF. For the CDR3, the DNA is TGCAGTGCTAGAAGGGATGGGTTCCGCACAGATACGCAGTATTTT.

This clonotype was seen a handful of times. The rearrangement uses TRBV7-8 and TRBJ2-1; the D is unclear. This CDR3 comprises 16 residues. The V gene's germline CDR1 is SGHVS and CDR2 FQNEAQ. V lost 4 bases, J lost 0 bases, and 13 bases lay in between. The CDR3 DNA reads TGTGCCAGCAGCTCCCAGCGCCTGAGCTCCTACAATGAGCAGTTCTTC. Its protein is CASSSQRLSSYNEQFF.

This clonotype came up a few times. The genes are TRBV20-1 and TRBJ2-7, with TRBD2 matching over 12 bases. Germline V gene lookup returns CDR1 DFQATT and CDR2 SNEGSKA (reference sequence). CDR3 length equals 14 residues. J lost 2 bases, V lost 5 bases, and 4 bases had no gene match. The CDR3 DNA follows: TGCAGTGCTTCTAGCGGGAGGGCCGCCTACGAGCAGTACTTC. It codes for CSASSGRAAYEQYF.

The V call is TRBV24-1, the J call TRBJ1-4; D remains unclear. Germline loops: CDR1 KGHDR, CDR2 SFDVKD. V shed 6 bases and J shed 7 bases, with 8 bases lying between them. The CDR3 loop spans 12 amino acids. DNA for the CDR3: TGTGCCACCAGTCCCCCCCCTGAAAAACTGTTTTTT. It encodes CATSPPPEKLFF.

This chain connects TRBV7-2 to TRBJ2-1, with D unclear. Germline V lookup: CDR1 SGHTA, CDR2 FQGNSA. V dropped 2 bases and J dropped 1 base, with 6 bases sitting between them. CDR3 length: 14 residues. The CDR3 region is CASSLNVSYNEQFF. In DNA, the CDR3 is TGTGCCAGCAGCTTAAATGTATCCTACAATGAGCAGTTCTTC.

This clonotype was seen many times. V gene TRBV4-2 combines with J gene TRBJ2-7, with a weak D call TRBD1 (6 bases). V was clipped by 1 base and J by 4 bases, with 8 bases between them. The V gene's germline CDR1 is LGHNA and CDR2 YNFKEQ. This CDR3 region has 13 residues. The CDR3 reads CASSQGGQYEQYF. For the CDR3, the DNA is TGTGCCAGCAGCCAAGGCGGACAGTACGAGCAGTACTTC.

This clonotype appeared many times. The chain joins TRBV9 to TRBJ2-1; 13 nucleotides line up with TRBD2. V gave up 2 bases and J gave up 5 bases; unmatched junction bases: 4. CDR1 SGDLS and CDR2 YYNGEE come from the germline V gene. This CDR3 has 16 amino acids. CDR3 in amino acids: CASSVGTSGTNNEQFF. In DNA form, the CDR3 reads TGTGCCAGCAGCGTCGGGACTAGCGGGACTAACAATGAGCAGTTCTTC. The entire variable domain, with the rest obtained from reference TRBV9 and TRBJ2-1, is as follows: DSGVTQTPKHLITATGQRVTLRCSPRSGDLSVYWYQQSLDQGLQFLIQYYNGEERAKGNILERFSAQQFPDLHSELNLSSLELGDSALYFCASSVGTSGTNNEQFFGPGTRLTVL.